This T cell receptor (beta chain) was captured in a study of shared clonotypes between healthy human individuals. Background on the study: A donor's plate count was three for CD4 naive and three for CD4 memory; CD8 naive had two and CD8 memory one.

A word on this clone: What it binds is unknown.

This CDR3 region has 15 residues. Germline V lookup: CDR1 LGHNA, CDR2 YSLEER. Trimming took off 0 bases at V and 8 bases at J, with 16 bases between the two ends. Study findings and constraints: With few donors, the genetic and exposure-history diversity represented was limited.

How the authors handled the data: For the immunoSEQ data, sequences were junction-only without quality scores, so filtering differed. Sequencing was performed with immunoSEQ multiplex PCR; in TCRdb, only in-frame clones are kept and a portion is missing. That table gives V, J and clone size, and the DNA gave D and trimming. The data hold more than 850,000 clones, with approximately 78% observed a single time. Caucasian adults living in Nashville, Tennessee, provided all samples. This sequence was found in a man aged 18 to 35 in good health. Some clones in this sample may be carry-over from other donors' samples. The gene calls are TRBV4-3 and TRBJ1-2, with D possibly TRBD1 on 5 matching bases. The sequencing sample was made of memory CD4+ T cells from PBMCs. The subset is: CD45RA-negative fraction. The CDR3, as DNA: TGCGCCAGCAGCCAAGACCCCGGGGGAGTAGACGGCTACACCTTC. This sequence encodes CASSQDPGGVDGYTF.